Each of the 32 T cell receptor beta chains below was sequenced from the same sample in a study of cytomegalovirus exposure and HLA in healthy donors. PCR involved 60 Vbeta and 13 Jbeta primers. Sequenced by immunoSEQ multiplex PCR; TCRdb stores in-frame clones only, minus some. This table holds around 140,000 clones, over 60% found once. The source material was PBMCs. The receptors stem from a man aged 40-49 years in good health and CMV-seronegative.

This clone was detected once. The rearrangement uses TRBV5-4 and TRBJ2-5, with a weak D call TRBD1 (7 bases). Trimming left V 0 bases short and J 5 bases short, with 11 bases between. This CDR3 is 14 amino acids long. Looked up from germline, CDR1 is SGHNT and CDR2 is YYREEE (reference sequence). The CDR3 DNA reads TGTGCCAGCAGCTTGGGGAGGGGGCGCGAGACCCAGTACTTC. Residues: CASSLGRGRETQYF.

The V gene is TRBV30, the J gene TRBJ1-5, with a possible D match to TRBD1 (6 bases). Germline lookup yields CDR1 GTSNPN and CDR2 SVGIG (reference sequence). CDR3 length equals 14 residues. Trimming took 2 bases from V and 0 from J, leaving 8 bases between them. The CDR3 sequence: CAWSQGNSNQPQHF. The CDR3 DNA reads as TGTGCCTGGAGTCAGGGGAATAGCAATCAGCCCCAGCATTTT.

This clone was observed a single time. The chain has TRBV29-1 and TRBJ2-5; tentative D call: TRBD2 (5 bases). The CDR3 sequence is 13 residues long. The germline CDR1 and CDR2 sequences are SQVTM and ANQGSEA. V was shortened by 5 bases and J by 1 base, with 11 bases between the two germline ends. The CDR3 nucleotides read TGCAGCGTTAGACGGACTCCCCAAGAGACCCAGTACTTC. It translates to CSVRRTPQETQYF.

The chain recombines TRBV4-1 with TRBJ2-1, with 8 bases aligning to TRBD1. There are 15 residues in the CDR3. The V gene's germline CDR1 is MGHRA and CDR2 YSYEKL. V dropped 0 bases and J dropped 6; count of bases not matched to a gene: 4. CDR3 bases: TGCGCCAGCAGCCAAGAGGACAGGGTGAGCAATGAGCAGTTCTTC. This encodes CASSQEDRVSNEQFF.

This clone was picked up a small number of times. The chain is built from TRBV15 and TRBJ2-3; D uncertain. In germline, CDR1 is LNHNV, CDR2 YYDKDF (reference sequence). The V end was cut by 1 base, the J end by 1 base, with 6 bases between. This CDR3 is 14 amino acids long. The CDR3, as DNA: TGTGCCACCAGCAGAGTTGCGGGCACAGATACGCAGTATTTT. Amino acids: CATSRVAGTDTQYF.

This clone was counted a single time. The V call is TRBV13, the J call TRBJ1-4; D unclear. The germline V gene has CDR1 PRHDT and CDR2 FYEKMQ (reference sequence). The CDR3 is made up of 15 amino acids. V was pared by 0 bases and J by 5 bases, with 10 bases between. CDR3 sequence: CASSLGHGENEKLFF. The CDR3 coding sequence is TGTGCCAGCAGCTTAGGGCACGGGGAAAATGAAAAACTGTTTTTT. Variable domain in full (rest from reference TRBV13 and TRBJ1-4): AAGVIQSPRHLIKEKRETATLKCYPIPRHDTVYWYQQGPGQDPQFLISFYEKMQSDKGSIPDRFSAQQFSDYHSELNMSSLELGDSALYFCASSLGHGENEKLFFGSGTQLSVL.

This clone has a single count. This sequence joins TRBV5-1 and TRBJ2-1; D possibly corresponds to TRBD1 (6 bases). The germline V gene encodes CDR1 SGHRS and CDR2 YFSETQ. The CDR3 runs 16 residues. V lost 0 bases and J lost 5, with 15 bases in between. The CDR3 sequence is CASSLGGPLTDNEQFF. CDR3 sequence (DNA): TGCGCCAGCAGCTTGGGGGGGCCCCTTACGGACAATGAGCAGTTCTTC.

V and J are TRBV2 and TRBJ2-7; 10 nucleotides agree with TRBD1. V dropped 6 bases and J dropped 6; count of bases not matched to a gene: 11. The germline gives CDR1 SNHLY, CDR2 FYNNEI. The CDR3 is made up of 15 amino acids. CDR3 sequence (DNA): TGTGCCAGCAGCTTCTCCCGGGACAGGGGTTCCGAGCAGTACTTC. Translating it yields CASSFSRDRGSEQYF.

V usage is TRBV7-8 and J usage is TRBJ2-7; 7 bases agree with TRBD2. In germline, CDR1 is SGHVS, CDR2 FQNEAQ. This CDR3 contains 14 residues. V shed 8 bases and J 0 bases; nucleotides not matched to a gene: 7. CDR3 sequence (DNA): TGTGCCAGCCTTCCGGGAGGCACCTCCTACGAGCAGTACTTC. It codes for CASLPGGTSYEQYF.

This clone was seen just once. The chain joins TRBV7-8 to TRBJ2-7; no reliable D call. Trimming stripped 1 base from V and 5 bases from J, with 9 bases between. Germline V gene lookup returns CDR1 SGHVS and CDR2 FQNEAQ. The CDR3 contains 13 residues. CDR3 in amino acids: CASSLDSPHEQYF. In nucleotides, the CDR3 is TGTGCCAGCAGCTTAGACTCTCCCCACGAGCAGTACTTC.

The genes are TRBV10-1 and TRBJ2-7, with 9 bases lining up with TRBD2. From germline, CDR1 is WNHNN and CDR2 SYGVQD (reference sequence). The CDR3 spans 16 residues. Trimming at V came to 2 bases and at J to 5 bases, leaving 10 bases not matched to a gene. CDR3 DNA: TGCGCCAGCAGTGAGGAGGCCGGGACTAGCAGGGACGAGCAGTACTTC. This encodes CASSEEAGTSRDEQYF.

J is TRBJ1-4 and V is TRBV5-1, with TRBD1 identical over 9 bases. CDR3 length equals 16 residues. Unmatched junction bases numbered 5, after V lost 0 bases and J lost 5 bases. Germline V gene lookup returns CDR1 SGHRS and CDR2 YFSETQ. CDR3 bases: TGCGCCAGCAGCTTGGCCGGAGGACAGGGGAATGAAAAACTGTTTTTT. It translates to CASSLAGGQGNEKLFF.

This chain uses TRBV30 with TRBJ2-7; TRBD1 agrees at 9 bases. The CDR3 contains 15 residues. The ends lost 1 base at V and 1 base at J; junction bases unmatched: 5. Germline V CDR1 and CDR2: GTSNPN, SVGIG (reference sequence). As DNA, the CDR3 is TGTGCCTGGAGTGCTGGGACAGGGAATTCCTACGAGCAGTACTTC. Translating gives CAWSAGTGNSYEQYF.

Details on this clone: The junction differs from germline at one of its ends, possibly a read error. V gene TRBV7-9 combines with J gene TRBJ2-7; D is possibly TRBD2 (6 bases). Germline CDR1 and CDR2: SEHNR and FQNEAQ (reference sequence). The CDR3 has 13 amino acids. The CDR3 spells CSSSYPGAYEQYF. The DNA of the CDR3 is TGTTCCAGCAGCTACCCGGGAGCCTACGAGCAGTACTTC.

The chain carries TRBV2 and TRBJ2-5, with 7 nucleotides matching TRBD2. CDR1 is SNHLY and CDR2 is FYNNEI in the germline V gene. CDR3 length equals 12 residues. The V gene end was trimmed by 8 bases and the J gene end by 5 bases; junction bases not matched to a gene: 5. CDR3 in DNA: TGTGCCAGCGGGGCGGGGGAGGAGACCCAGTACTTC. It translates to CASGAGEETQYF.

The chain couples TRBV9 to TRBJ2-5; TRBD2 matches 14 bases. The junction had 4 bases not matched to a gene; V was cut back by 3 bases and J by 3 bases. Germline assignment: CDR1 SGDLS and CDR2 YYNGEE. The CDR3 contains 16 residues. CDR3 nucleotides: TGTGCCAGCAGCGGGGGACTAGCGGGGGATAAAGAGACCCAGTACTTC. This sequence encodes CASSGGLAGDKETQYF. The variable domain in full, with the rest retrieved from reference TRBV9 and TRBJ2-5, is DSGVTQTPKHLITATGQRVTLRCSPRSGDLSVYWYQQSLDQGLQFLIQYYNGEERAKGNILERFSAQQFPDLHSELNLSSLELGDSALYFCASSGGLAGDKETQYFGPGTRLLVL.

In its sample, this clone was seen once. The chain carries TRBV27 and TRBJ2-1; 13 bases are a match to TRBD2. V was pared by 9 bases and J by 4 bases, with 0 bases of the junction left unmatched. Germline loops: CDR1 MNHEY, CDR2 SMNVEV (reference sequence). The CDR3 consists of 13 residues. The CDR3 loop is CARGLAGYNEQFF. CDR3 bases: TGTGCCAGGGGACTAGCGGGATACAATGAGCAGTTCTTC.

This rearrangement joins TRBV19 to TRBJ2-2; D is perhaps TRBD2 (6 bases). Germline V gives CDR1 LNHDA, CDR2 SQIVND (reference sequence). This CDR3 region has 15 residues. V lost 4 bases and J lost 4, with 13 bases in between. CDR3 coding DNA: TGTGCCAGTAGTAGGGGCGGGGATTTCACCGGGGAGCTGTTTTTT. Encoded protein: CASSRGGDFTGELFF.

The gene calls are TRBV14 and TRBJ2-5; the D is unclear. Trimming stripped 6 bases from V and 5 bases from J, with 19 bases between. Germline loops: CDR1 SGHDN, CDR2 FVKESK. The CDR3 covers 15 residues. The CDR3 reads CASRQTSSNSETQYF. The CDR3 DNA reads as TGTGCCAGCAGACAAACCTCTTCCAACTCGGAGACCCAGTACTTC.

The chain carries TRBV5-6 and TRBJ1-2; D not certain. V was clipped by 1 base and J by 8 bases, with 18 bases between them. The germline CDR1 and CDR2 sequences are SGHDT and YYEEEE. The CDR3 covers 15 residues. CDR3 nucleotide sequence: TGTGCCAGCAGCTTGTTGGGTGGGGAGGAGAGGGGCTACACCTTC. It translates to CASSLLGGEERGYTF.

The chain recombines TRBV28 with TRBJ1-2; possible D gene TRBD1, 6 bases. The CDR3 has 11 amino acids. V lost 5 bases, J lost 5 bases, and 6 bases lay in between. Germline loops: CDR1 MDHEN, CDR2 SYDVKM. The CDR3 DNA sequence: TGTGCCAGCAGTGGACAGTATGGCTACACCTTC. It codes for CASSGQYGYTF.

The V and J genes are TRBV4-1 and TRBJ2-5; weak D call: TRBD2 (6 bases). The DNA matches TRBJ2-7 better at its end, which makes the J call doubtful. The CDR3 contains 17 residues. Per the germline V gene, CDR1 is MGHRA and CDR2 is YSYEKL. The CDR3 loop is CASSQFSGVVSFYEQYF. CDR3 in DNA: TGCGCCAGCAGCCAATTCTCGGGGGTCGTTAGTTTTTACGAGCAGTACTTC.

The DNA of the CDR3 is TGTGCCAGTAGTATTCAGGGCCATAATGAAAAACTGTTTTTT. Translation: CASSIQGHNEKLFF. The J gene is TRBJ1-4, the V gene TRBV19; D possibly corresponds to TRBD1 (5 bases). Per the germline V gene, CDR1 is LNHDA and CDR2 is SQIVND (reference sequence). The CDR3 covers 14 residues. Trimming took 3 bases from V and 4 from J, leaving 9 bases between them.

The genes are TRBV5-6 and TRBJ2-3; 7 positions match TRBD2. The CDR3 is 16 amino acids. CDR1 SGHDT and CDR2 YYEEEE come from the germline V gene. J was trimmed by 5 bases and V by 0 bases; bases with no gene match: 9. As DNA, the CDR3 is TGTGCCAGCAGCTTGGCCGGGGCTAGCGGTCGAGATACGCAGTATTTT. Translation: CASSLAGASGRDTQYF.

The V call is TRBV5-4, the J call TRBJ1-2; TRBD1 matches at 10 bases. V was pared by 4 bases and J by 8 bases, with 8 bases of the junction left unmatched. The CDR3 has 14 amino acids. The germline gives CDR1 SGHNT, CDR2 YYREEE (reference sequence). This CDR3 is CASSERQGAGGYTF. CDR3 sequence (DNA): TGTGCCAGCAGCGAGCGACAGGGGGCGGGGGGCTACACCTTC. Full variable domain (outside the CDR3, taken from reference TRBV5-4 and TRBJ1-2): ETGVTQSPTHLIKTRGQQVTLRCSSQSGHNTVSWYQQALGQGPQFIFQYYREEENGRGNFPPRFSGLQFPNYSSELNVNALELDDSALYLCASSERQGAGGYTFGSGTRLTVV.

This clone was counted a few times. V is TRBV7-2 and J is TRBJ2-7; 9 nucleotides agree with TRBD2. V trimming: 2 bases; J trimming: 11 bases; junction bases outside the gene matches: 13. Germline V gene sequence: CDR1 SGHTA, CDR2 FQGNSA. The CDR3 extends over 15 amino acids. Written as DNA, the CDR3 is TGTGCCAGCAGCTTAATGGCGGGGGGGCTTTTTGAGGAGTACTTC. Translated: CASSLMAGGLFEEYF.

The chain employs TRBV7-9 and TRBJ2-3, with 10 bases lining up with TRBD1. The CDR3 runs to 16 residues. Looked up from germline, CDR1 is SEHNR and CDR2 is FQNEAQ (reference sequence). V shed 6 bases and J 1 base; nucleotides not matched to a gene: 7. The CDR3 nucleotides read TGTGCCAGCAGTTTCTCCGGGACAGGGGGCACAGATACGCAGTATTTT. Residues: CASSFSGTGGTDTQYF.

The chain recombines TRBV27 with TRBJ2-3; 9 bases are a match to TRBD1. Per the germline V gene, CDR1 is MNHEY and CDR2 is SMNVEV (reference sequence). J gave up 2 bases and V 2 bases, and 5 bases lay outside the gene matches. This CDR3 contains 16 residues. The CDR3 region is CASSLRTGAITDTQYF. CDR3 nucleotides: TGTGCCAGCAGTTTAAGGACAGGGGCGATCACAGATACGCAGTATTTT.

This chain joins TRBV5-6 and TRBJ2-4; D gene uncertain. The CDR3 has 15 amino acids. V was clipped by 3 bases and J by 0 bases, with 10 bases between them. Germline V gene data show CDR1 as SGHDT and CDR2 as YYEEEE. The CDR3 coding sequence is TGTGCCAGCAGCTCAATCCAAATAGCCAAAAACATTCAGTACTTC. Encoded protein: CASSSIQIAKNIQYF.

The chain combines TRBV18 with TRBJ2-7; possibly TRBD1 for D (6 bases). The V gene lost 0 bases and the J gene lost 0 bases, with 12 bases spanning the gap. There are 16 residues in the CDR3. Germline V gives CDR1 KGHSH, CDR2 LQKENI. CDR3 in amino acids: CASSPPMTGLSYEQYF. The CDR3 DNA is TGTGCCAGCTCACCACCGATGACAGGCCTCTCCTACGAGCAGTACTTC.

Here the CDR3 reads CASSLSPGLAGIETQYF. The DNA of the CDR3 is TGTGCCAGCAGTTTATCCCCGGGACTAGCGGGGATAGAGACCCAGTACTTC. The rearrangement links TRBV27 to TRBJ2-5, with 13 bases identical to TRBD2. Looked up from germline, CDR1 is MNHEY and CDR2 is SMNVEV (reference sequence). V lost 0 bases to trimming and J lost 4 bases; unmatched junction nucleotides: 5. The CDR3 is 17 residues long.

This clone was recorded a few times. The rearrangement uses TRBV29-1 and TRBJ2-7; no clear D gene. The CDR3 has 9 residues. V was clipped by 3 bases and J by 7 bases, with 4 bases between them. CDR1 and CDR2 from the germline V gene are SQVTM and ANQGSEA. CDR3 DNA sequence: TGCAGCGTTGACAGGGAGCAGTACTTC. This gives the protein CSVDREQYF.